This TCR beta chain was profiled in a study of cytomegalovirus exposure and HLA in healthy donors. On the study more broadly: A later analysis reported the same platform for the roughly 120 validation repertoires and the roughly 700 first-cohort repertoires. Findings of the study overall: Cytomegalovirus association was listed for approximately 160 TCR beta chains.

A remark on this clone: Its antigen is as yet unknown.

TCRdb's copy holds only in-frame clones and misses some; the assay was immunoSEQ multiplex PCR. The table has under 200,000 clones, just under 90% seen once. The donors were in the roughly 130-subject validation cohort; that cohort was separate from the approximately 700-subject first cohort. CDR1 and CDR2 (germline): MNHEY, SVGAGI. The CDR3 loop spans 13 amino acids. V was pared by 5 bases and J by 0 bases, with 5 bases between. This chain connects TRBV6-5 to TRBJ1-3, with unresolved D. This TCR derives from a man aged 18-30 years in good health and CMV-seropositive. Sequenced material: PBMCs. The CDR3 DNA is TGTGCCAGCAGTCCCAGCTCTGGAAACACCATATATTTT. Protein product: CASSPSSGNTIYF.